This T cell receptor beta chain came from a study of blood T cells in healthy people across ages. A second PCR of roughly 7 to 11 cycles used a sample-barcoded 5' primer and a J-beta primer mix. Every molecule of cDNA carried a tag from a template-switch adaptor with 12 random nucleotides. MiXCR was run by TCRdb on the 5' RACE reads, yielding one entry per CDR3 protein. The sample contains roughly 830,000 distinct CDR3 sequences, roughly 60% of which appear only once. Regarding the study as a whole: Higher diversity and more naive CD4+ cells were features of long-lived donors, compared to aged donors.

Ten milliliters of peripheral blood were drawn from each donor. Each sample yielded at least 6 million isolated PBMCs. Germline V gives CDR1 LGHDT, CDR2 YNNKEL (reference sequence). This CDR3 is 14 amino acids long. The ends were cut back, 1 base at V and 1 base at J, with 7 bases in the middle. This clonotype turned up a few times. Its specificity is unknown. This receptor was obtained from a man aged 25-45 years in good health. The chain couples TRBV3-1 to TRBJ2-5; D unresolved. The specimen was blood. The DNA for the CDR3 is TGTGCCAGCAGCCAAGTTACTACCCAAGAGACCCAGTACTTC. Encoded protein: CASSQVTTQETQYF.